This record covers a single TCR beta chain. Its target is unknown. Through a sample-barcoded 5' primer and a J-beta primer mix, a second PCR was run for 7 to 11 cycles. Each CDR3 protein gets one entry after TCRdb re-called the 5' RACE reads with MiXCR. This sample has 1.5 million to 2 million distinct CDR3 sequences, with 39% found just once. The data stem from a study of blood T cells in healthy people across ages. The individuals who served as donors were healthy Caucasians living in Russia, aged about 6 to 90. Study observations and caveats: Naive and antigen-experienced cells were not separated, limiting conclusive comparison. Per million T cells, the diversity of TCR beta decreased roughly linearly as age advanced. Long-lived donors exceeded aged donors in naive CD4+ cells and diversity.

Germline V gives CDR1 SGHVS, CDR2 FNYEAQ. The CDR3 loop spans 16 amino acids. The V end lost 1 base, the J end lost 0 bases, and 13 bases lay between the germline ends. The specimen sequenced was blood. The receptor was derived from a human donor in good health. This sequence joins TRBV7-6 and TRBJ2-7; TRBD2 is a possible D gene (6 bases). The CDR3 loop reads CASSLGGGEASYEQYF. The CDR3 DNA is TGTGCCAGCAGCTTAGGCGGTGGGGAGGCCTCCTACGAGCAGTACTTC.